Presented here are 31 T cell receptor beta chains from one specimen sequenced in a study of blood T cell repertoires in COVID-19. Repertoires were generated with immunoSEQ multiplex PCR, while TCRdb's copy carries only in-frame clones and drops some. The sample carries about 93,000 clones, about 90% recorded once. The sample comprised peripheral blood. The receptors were sampled from a human donor with active COVID-19. The donor label of this sample is uncertain.

This chain connects TRBV3-1 (or the pseudogene TRBV3-2) to TRBJ1-6, with D uncertain. Germline V gene sequence: CDR1 LGHDT, CDR2 YNNKEL (reference sequence). This CDR3 has 16 amino acids. Trimming took off 6 bases at V and 0 bases at J, with 12 bases between the two ends. CDR3 region: CASSRWLSSYNSPLHF. DNA of the CDR3: TGTGCCAGCAGTCGTTGGTTGAGCTCCTATAATTCACCCCTCCACTTT.

The V and J genes are TRBV7-2 and TRBJ2-2, with TRBD1 matching over 8 bases. Trimming cost V 7 bases and J 5 bases; bases outside gene matches: 15. The CDR3 has 17 residues. Per germline, CDR1 SGHTA and CDR2 FQGNSA. The CDR3 DNA follows: TGTGCCAGCACCCGGTTCGCAGGGGGCACGAGGACCGGGGAGCTGTTTTTT. It encodes CASTRFAGGTRTGELFF.

This clone was detected a few times. The rearrangement joins TRBV28 to TRBJ2-7, with TRBD1 matching over 12 bases. CDR1 and CDR2 (germline): MDHEN, SYDVKM. The CDR3 length is 14 residues. Losses at the gene ends were 3 bases for V and 7 bases for J; bases not matched to a gene: 4. CDR3 sequence (DNA): TGTGCCAGCAGTTTCGGGACAGGGGGCAGAGAGCAGTACTTC. Translating gives CASSFGTGGREQYF.

The chain has TRBV6-5 and TRBJ1-1; D possibly corresponds to TRBD1 (5 bases). The CDR3 runs to 14 residues. Trimming pared 6 bases from V and 1 base from J, leaving 12 bases between. Germline CDR1 MNHEY, CDR2 SVGAGI. DNA for the CDR3: TGTGCCAGCAGGACACACGGACAGAACACTGAAGCTTTCTTT. It specifies CASRTHGQNTEAFF.

This chain connects TRBV7-8 to TRBJ1-1; no clear D gene. The V gene lost 1 base and the J gene lost 2 bases, with 8 bases spanning the gap. Germline V CDR1 and CDR2: SGHVS, FQNEAQ. The CDR3 extends over 14 amino acids. This CDR3 reads CASSLVVQNTEAFF. For the CDR3, the DNA is TGTGCCAGCAGCTTAGTAGTTCAAAACACTGAAGCTTTCTTT.

The chain is built from TRBV2 and TRBJ2-1, with TRBD1 matching over 11 bases. V lost 6 bases and J lost 8; bases outside the gene matches: 6. The CDR3 runs 14 residues. Germline assignment: CDR1 SNHLY and CDR2 FYNNEI. In DNA form, the CDR3 reads TGTGCCAGCAGGGCCGTGGGACAGGGGGATGAGCAGTTCTTC. Residues: CASRAVGQGDEQFF.

This clone has a single count. The chain recombines TRBV4-2 with TRBJ1-5; D remains ambiguous. V was pared by 4 bases and J by 3 bases, with 16 bases between. CDR1 is LGHNA and CDR2 is YNFKEQ in the germline V gene. The CDR3 covers 16 residues. CDR3 DNA sequence: TGTGCCAGCAGCCTAACGGCGCAGGCCATCAATCAGCCCCAGCATTTT. Protein sequence: CASSLTAQAINQPQHF.

The chain uses TRBV28 and TRBJ2-7, with TRBD1 as a possible D gene (6 bases). V was trimmed by 2 bases and J by 3 bases, leaving 11 bases between them. Germline V gene data show CDR1 as MDHEN and CDR2 as SYDVKM. CDR3 length: 14 amino acids. Here the CDR3 reads CASSLQGTIYEQYF. CDR3 in DNA: TGTGCCAGCAGTTTACAGGGGACCATCTACGAGCAGTACTTC.

This clone occurred once. V is TRBV5-1 and J is TRBJ1-2; D might be TRBD1 (6 bases). Trimming left V 1 base short and J 3 bases short, with 19 bases between. The CDR3 runs to 17 residues. Germline CDR1 reads SGHRS; CDR2 reads YFSETQ. CDR3 coding DNA: TGCGCCAGCAGCTTGAAGTTCGGGACATCCTACGACTATGGCTACACCTTC. Amino acid sequence: CASSLKFGTSYDYGYTF. The variable domain in full, with the rest retrieved from reference TRBV5-1 and TRBJ1-2, is KAGVTQTPRYLIKTRGQQVTLSCSPISGHRSVSWYQQTPGQGLQFLFEYFSETQRNKGNFPGRFSGRQFSNSRSEMNVSTLELGDSALYLCASSLKFGTSYDYGYTFGSGTRLTVV.

By share, this clone counts as medium-sized. V is TRBV18 and J is TRBJ2-6; perhaps TRBD1 as D (5 bases). From germline, CDR1 is KGHSH and CDR2 LQKENI. Trimming took off 2 bases at V and 1 base at J, with 12 bases between the two ends. The CDR3 length is 17 residues. The CDR3 DNA is TGTGCCAGCTCACCAAGGGGAATTAAATCTGGGGCCAACGTCCTGACTTTC. Amino acids: CASSPRGIKSGANVLTF.

This clone was observed a handful of times. The gene calls are TRBV30 and TRBJ2-6; no definite D call. Germline V gene data show CDR1 as GTSNPN and CDR2 as SVGIG (reference sequence). The CDR3 contains 14 residues. The ends were cut back, 3 bases at V and 0 bases at J, with 6 bases in the middle. The CDR3 DNA follows: TGTGCCTGGAGCCGCGACTCTGGGGCCAACGTCCTGACTTTC. Protein: CAWSRDSGANVLTF.

The V and J genes are TRBV19 and TRBJ1-1, with D uncertain. CDR3 length: 14 residues. The ends were cut back, 8 bases at V and 5 bases at J, with 18 bases in the middle. Germline V gene lookup returns CDR1 LNHDA and CDR2 SQIVND (reference sequence). CDR3 in DNA: TGTGCCAGTGAGGGAGGGCCCTCGCGGACTGAAGCTTTCTTT. It encodes CASEGGPSRTEAFF.

V gene TRBV12-3 or TRBV12-4 combines with J gene TRBJ2-3; possibly TRBD1 for D (6 bases). The CDR3 runs to 13 residues. The ends were cut back, 3 bases at V and 5 bases at J, with 9 bases in the middle. For the CDR3, the DNA is TGTGCCAGCAGTTTGGGGGCCGTAGATACGCAGTATTTT. This encodes CASSLGAVDTQYF.

This chain connects TRBV5-1 to TRBJ1-1; 7 bases fit TRBD1. This CDR3 region has 16 residues. J gave up 4 bases and V 5 bases, and 14 bases lay outside the gene matches. Germline V gene lookup returns CDR1 SGHRS and CDR2 YFSETQ. CDR3 bases: TGCGCCAGCAGGCCTGACAGGGTTCGGGATGTCACTGAAGCTTTCTTT. This gives the protein CASRPDRVRDVTEAFF.

The J gene is TRBJ1-2, the V gene TRBV6-5; TRBD1 matches 7 bases. The germline V gene encodes CDR1 MNHEY and CDR2 SVGAGI. J gave up 4 bases and V 5 bases, and 10 bases lay outside the gene matches. The length of the CDR3 is 15 residues. As DNA, the CDR3 is TGTGCCAGCAGTCAACCAAGGGGGCAGGGCTATGGCTACACCTTC. This gives the protein CASSQPRGQGYGYTF.

This rearrangement joins TRBV12-5 to TRBJ1-5; 10 bases fit TRBD1. Germline loops: CDR1 LGHNT, CDR2 FRNRAP. The CDR3 is 15 residues long. J gave up 7 bases and V 6 bases, and 9 bases lay outside the gene matches. CDR3 bases: TGTGCTAGTGGGACGGACAGGGGGAGGCTCCAGCCCCAGCATTTT. Its protein is CASGTDRGRLQPQHF.

The sample holds one count of this clone. The chain carries TRBV4-3 and TRBJ2-3; 9 bases line up with TRBD2. This CDR3 is 19 amino acids long. Germline V CDR1 and CDR2: LGHNA, YSLEER. With 0 bases clipped from V and 4 bases from J, the junction kept 14 bases outside the gene matches. In DNA, the CDR3 is TGCGCCAGCAGCCAAGATTGGTCCGGGAGCGGGGGGAGCGCAGATACGCAGTATTTT. This encodes CASSQDWSGSGGSADTQYF.

The chain combines TRBV25-1 with TRBJ2-3; D is undetermined. Trimming stripped 2 bases from V and 0 bases from J, with 12 bases between. CDR1 MGHDK and CDR2 SYGVNS come from the germline V gene. The CDR3 spans 16 residues. CDR3 region: CASSELCSTSTDTQYF. For the CDR3, the DNA is TGTGCCAGCAGTGAACTATGTTCTACTAGCACAGATACGCAGTATTTT.

The chain links TRBV28 to TRBJ1-5; 7 positions match TRBD1. The length of the CDR3 is 15 residues. The germline CDR1 and CDR2 sequences are MDHEN and SYDVKM. V dropped 3 bases and J dropped 4; count of bases not matched to a gene: 6. In nucleotides, the CDR3 is TGTGCCAGCAGTTTCCGACAGGGCCCTAATCAGCCCCAGCATTTT. It translates to CASSFRQGPNQPQHF.

This chain links TRBV6-5 with TRBJ1-2, with TRBD1 matching over 7 bases. V lost 4 bases and J lost 6; bases outside the gene matches: 14. There are 16 residues in the CDR3. Germline V gives CDR1 MNHEY, CDR2 SVGAGI. As DNA, the CDR3 is TGTGCCAGCAGTTTTTTCCCGGGACAGAGGACAGATGGCTACACCTTC. This encodes CASSFFPGQRTDGYTF.

The CDR3 protein is CASSEGQGAETQYF. The CDR3 nucleotides read TGTGCCAGCAGTGAGGGACAGGGGGCGGAGACCCAGTACTTC. V usage is TRBV9 and J usage is TRBJ2-5; 12 nucleotides agree with TRBD1. CDR1 and CDR2 from the germline V gene are SGDLS and YYNGEE. CDR3 length equals 14 residues. The V segment lost 5 bases and the J segment 5 bases; nucleotides outside the gene matches: 4.

This clone occurred a few times. The rearrangement joins TRBV6-2 or TRBV6-3 to TRBJ2-7; 12 bases agree with TRBD1. V dropped 0 bases and J dropped 5; count of bases not matched to a gene: 8. CDR3 size: 17 residues. Germline V lookup: CDR1 MNHEY, CDR2 SVGEGT. The CDR3 bases are TGTGCCAGCAGTTACTCGCCCCCGGGACAGGGGGCAAACGAGCAGTACTTC. This codes for CASSYSPPGQGANEQYF.

A single count supports this clone. The chain combines TRBV4-3 with TRBJ1-2; a possible D gene is TRBD1 (5 bases). Germline assignment: CDR1 LGHNA and CDR2 YSLEER. V was cut by 3 bases and J by 0 bases, with 11 bases left in between. The CDR3 has 15 amino acids. The chain's CDR3 is CASSHSGKPNYGYTF. The CDR3 bases are TGCGCCAGCAGCCATTCAGGGAAACCTAACTATGGCTACACCTTC.

This chain joins TRBV4-2 and TRBJ1-1, with 8 bases identical to TRBD1. CDR1 is LGHNA and CDR2 is YNFKEQ in the germline V gene. V gave up 4 bases and J gave up 0 bases; unmatched junction bases: 7. The CDR3 contains 16 residues. The DNA of the CDR3 is TGTGCCAGCAGCCCCCGGACAGGGAACATGAACACTGAAGCTTTCTTT. This sequence encodes CASSPRTGNMNTEAFF.

V gene TRBV19 combines with J gene TRBJ2-7, with 11 bases identical to TRBD1. Germline values: CDR1 LNHDA, CDR2 SQIVND (reference sequence). The CDR3 runs to 14 residues. Unmatched junction bases numbered 3, after V lost 5 bases and J lost 3 bases. CDR3 nucleotides: TGTGCCAGTAGTCCCGGGACAGGGGGCTACGAGCAGTACTTC. Encoded protein: CASSPGTGGYEQYF.

V and J are TRBV27 and TRBJ2-7; the D is unclear. This CDR3 spans 15 amino acids. Trimming removed 2 bases from V and 2 bases from J, with 13 bases in between. CDR1 MNHEY and CDR2 SMNVEV come from the germline V gene (reference sequence). CDR3 amino acids: CASSLRRLGTYEQYF. CDR3 bases: TGTGCCAGCAGTTTAAGGAGACTGGGTACCTACGAGCAGTACTTC.

The V and J genes are TRBV10-2 and TRBJ2-3; D is possibly TRBD2 (6 bases). The CDR3 is 15 amino acids. V lost 5 bases, J lost 0 bases, and 12 bases lay in between. The germline CDR1 and CDR2 sequences are WSHSY and SAAADI. CDR3 in amino acids: CASSRGITSTDTQYF. CDR3 DNA: TGCGCCAGCAGTCGGGGGATCACTAGCACAGATACGCAGTATTTT.

V and J are TRBV6-5 and TRBJ2-5; TRBD2 matches 11 bases. The germline gives CDR1 MNHEY, CDR2 SVGAGI. V lost 5 bases and J lost 5; bases outside the gene matches: 4. The CDR3 sequence is 14 residues long. CDR3 coding DNA: TGTGCCAGCAGTCGGACTAGCGGGTTGGAGACCCAGTACTTC. It translates to CASSRTSGLETQYF.

The CDR3 region has the DNA TGTGCCAGCAGCCCGAGAGACAGGATCACAACTAATGAAAAACTGTTTTTT. It translates to CASSPRDRITTNEKLFF. This sequence joins TRBV9 and TRBJ1-4, with D possibly being TRBD1 (6 bases). The V end was cut by 4 bases, the J end by 0 bases, with 16 bases between. This CDR3 has 17 residues. Germline V gene lookup returns CDR1 SGDLS and CDR2 YYNGEE.

The rearrangement joins TRBV7-9 to TRBJ2-7; 8 bases align to TRBD2. The V gene's germline CDR1 is SEHNR and CDR2 FQNEAQ (reference sequence). CDR3 length: 17 residues. The trim removed 2 bases at V and 6 bases at J, leaving 15 bases unmatched. This chain's CDR3 is CASSLSSGAMPLSEQYF. For the CDR3, the DNA is TGTGCCAGCAGCTTAAGTAGCGGGGCTATGCCCCTCTCCGAGCAGTACTTC. Complete variable domain (other parts from reference TRBV7-9 and TRBJ2-7): DTGVSQNPRHKITKRGQNVTFRCDPISEHNRLYWYRQTLGQGPEFLTYFQNEAQLEKSRLLSDRFSAERPKGSFSTLEIQRTEQGDSAMYLCASSLSSGAMPLSEQYFGPGTRLTVT.

The rearrangement uses TRBV7-9 and TRBJ2-5; D call uncertain. Deletions cut 5 bases from V and 3 bases from J, with 13 bases between. The CDR3 is 14 amino acids. Germline CDR1 reads SEHNR; CDR2 reads FQNEAQ (reference sequence). In DNA form, the CDR3 reads TGTGCCAGCAGCCGGCGAGAACAGAAAGAGACCCAGTACTTC. Amino acids: CASSRREQKETQYF.